Listed below are T cell receptor beta chains from one sample, sequenced in a study of tumor and adjacent non-tumor tissue in lung cancer. One entry per CDR3 protein, called by TCRdb with MiXCR from the multiplex PCR reads. The sample carries about 80,000 distinct CDR3 sequences, roughly 80% recorded once. Sequencing was done on a sample of distant non-tumor lung tissue. These receptors came from a man aged 55 to 70 with non-small cell lung cancer. CDR3s include the opening cysteine and the closing phenylalanine or tryptophan. A D gene is named only where the DNA matches it firmly. For some rows the clone size is stated as once, few or many, or as a class when expanded; others skip it.

TRBJ1-6 TRBV5-4 TRBD1 NA CASSPEQGANNLPLHF TGTGCCAGCAGCCCGGAACAGGGGGCGAATAATTTACCCCTCCACTTT
TRBJ1-2 TRBV6-5 NA NA CANRPNRDSYGYTF TGTGCCAACAGACCCAACCGGGATAGCTATGGCTACACCTTC
TRBJ1-1 TRBV4-1 NA many CASSQERTMNTEAFF TGCGCCAGCAGCCAAGAAAGGACAATGAACACTGAAGCTTTCTTT
TRBJ2-7 TRBV20-1 NA NA CSVAGRDEQYF TGCAGTGTCGCGGGGCGGGACGAGCAGTACTTC
TRBJ2-2 TRBV5-4 NA NA CVSSLDGQRQTNTGELFF TGTGTCAGCAGCTTGGATGGTCAGCGGCAAACGAACACCGGTGAGCTGTTTTTT
TRBJ2-6 TRBV6-5 TRBD2 NA CASSLAGVNSGANVLTF TGTGCCAGCAGCCTAGCGGGAGTCAACTCTGGTGCCAACGTCCTGACTTTC
TRBJ1-5 TRBV29-1 NA NA CSVAGGAGSQPQHF TGCAGCGTTGCGGGGGGGGCTGGCAGTCAGCCCCAGCATTTT
TRBJ1-2 TRBV11-2 NA NA CASNLDARGNYGYTF TGTGCCAGCAATCTCGATGCCAGGGGTAACTACGGCTACACCTTC
TRBJ1-1 TRBV4-3 NA NA CPNSQDHSQSNTEAFF TGCCCCAACAGCCAAGATCATAGCCAGTCCAACACTGAAGCTTTCTTT
TRBJ2-6 TRBV11-1 TRBD1 NA CPSSQRGQGYSGANVLTF TGTCCCAGCAGCCAGAGGGGACAGGGCTACTCTGGGGCCAATGTCCTGACTTTC
TRBJ2-7 TRBV28 NA NA CAGRSYRAYEQYF TGTGCCGGCAGGTCGTACAGGGCCTACGAGCAGTACTTC
TRBJ1-4 TRBV4-1 NA NA CASNHSSTGNEKLFF TGTGCCAGCAACCACAGCAGCACCGGTAATGAAAAACTGTTTTTT
TRBJ2-7 TRBV4-3 NA NA CASSQEISPGREHCF TGCGCCAGCAGCCAAGAGATCTCACCGGGTAGAGAGCATTGCTTC
TRBJ2-5 TRBV11-2 NA NA CASSSTQEETQYF TGTGCCAGTAGCTCTACACAGGAAGAGACCCAATACTTC
TRBJ1-5 TRBV6-1 TRBD1 NA CASSRTGREPQHF TGTGCCAGCAGTAGGACAGGTCGCGAGCCCCAGCATTTT
TRBJ2-6 TRBV6-5 TRBD2 NA CASSLAGASSGGYVLTF TGTGCCAGCAGCCTAGCGGGAGCCAGCTCTGGGGGCTACGTCCTGACATTC
TRBJ2-2 TRBV12-3/TRBV12-4 TRBD1 many CASRDTGTGGNTGELFF TGTGCCAGCAGAGATACCGGGACAGGGGGCAACACCGGGGAGCTGTTTTTT
TRBJ2-5 TRBV6-5 TRBD2 NA CVSSDTGNAGAQYF TGTGTCAGCAGTGACACCGGGAACGCGGGGGCCCAGTACTTC
TRBJ2-6 TRBV11-2 NA NA CASSLVPKDRPSGANVLAF TGTGCCAGCAGCTTAGTTCCTAAGGATAGGCCCTCTGGGGCCAACGTCCTGGCTTTC
TRBJ1-1 TRBV11-3 NA once CASSSYRLDTEAFF TGTGCCAGCAGCTCATACAGGTTGGACACTGAAGCCTTCTTT
TRBJ1-6 TRBV12-3/TRBV12-4 TRBD1 NA CASTEVRTGAYNTPLHF TGTGCCAGCACCGAAGTAAGGACAGGGGCCTATAATACACCCCTCCACTTC
TRBJ1-1 TRBV12-3/TRBV12-4 NA NA CASSWQELNSEASF TGTGCCAGCAGTTGGCAGGAGCTGAACAGTGAAGCTTCCTTT
TRBJ2-7 TRBV11-2 NA many CASSLEILYEQYF TGTGCCAGCAGCTTAGAGATCCTCTACGAGCAGTACTTC
TRBJ1-5 TRBV20-1 NA NA CSVLRVREGIKAQHF TGCAGTGTGCTCAGAGTGAGGGAGGGCATAAAGGCCCAGCATTTT
TRBJ2-5 TRBV12-3/TRBV12-4 NA few CASSLAQQLGETQYF TGTGCCAGCAGTTTAGCCCAACAACTAGGAGAGACCCAGTACTTC
TRBJ2-5 TRBV6-5 TRBD2 NA CARSGTGTAGAQYF TGTGCCAGGAGTGGTACCGGGACTGCGGGGGCCCAGTACTTC
TRBJ1-4 TRBV12-3/TRBV12-4 NA NA CASSFGHRQFF TGTGCCAGCAGTTTCGGTCATCGACAGTTTTTT
TRBJ2-7 TRBV4-2 NA NA CASSQGSPGHYEQYF TGTGCCAGCAGCCAAGGTAGTCCGGGCCACTACGAGCAGTACTTC
TRBJ1-1 TRBV6-6 NA NA CVSSIGREGKAFF TGTGTCAGTAGTATCGGGCGGGAGGGGAAAGCTTTCTTT
TRBJ2-1 TRBV6-2/TRBV6-3 NA NA CDGSRRRYNEQLF TGTGACGGCAGCCGCCGCAGGTACAATGAGCAGCTCTTC
TRBJ2-7 TRBV11-3 NA NA CVIRRGGGTAHEQYF TGTGTCATCAGGAGAGGGGGTGGTACGGCCCACGAACAGTACTTC
TRBJ2-3 TRBV11-3 NA NA CASSLETTREEYF TGTGCCAGCAGCTTAGAGACGACTAGAGAGGAGTATTTT
TRBJ2-7 TRBV4-2 NA NA CASSQDRHPTGGWTYEQHF TGTGCCAGCAGCCAAGACCGGCACCCCACTGGCGGGTGGACCTACGAGCAGCACTTC
TRBJ1-1 TRBV28 TRBD1 NA CASSLLGQWRGNTEAFF TGTGCAAGCAGTTTATTGGGACAGTGGCGAGGGAACACTGAAGCTTTCTTT
TRBJ2-1 TRBV7-8 TRBD2 NA CVSSLRTSIHEQFF TGTGTCAGCAGCTTAAGGACTAGCATCCATGAGCAGTTCTTC
TRBJ2-7 TRBV20-1 NA many CSAGGQGEQYF TGCAGTGCTGGGGGCCAGGGGGAGCAGTACTTC
TRBJ1-1 TRBV30 NA NA CAWSTHSRTEAFF TGTGCCTGGAGTACCCACAGCAGGACTGAAGCTTTCTTT
TRBJ1-1 TRBV6-2/TRBV6-3 NA NA CASSLVSNTEAFF TGTGCCAGCAGTTTAGTCTCGAACACTGAAGCTTTCTTT
TRBJ2-5 TRBV11-2 NA NA CATSLNPGQQETQYF TGTGCCACCAGCTTGAACCCGGGGCAACAAGAGACTCAGTACTTC
TRBJ1-1 TRBV28 NA NA CASSLLAGTGAFF TGTGCCAGCAGTTTACTAGCTGGGACTGGAGCTTTCTTT
TRBJ2-5 TRBV6-2/TRBV6-3 NA medium-sized CASSYSPEETQYF TGTGCCAGCAGTTACTCACCAGAAGAGACCCAGTACTTC
TRBJ2-4 TRBV5-1 NA NA CASSMTSEKNIQYF TGCGCCAGCAGCATGACTAGTGAAAAAAACATTCAGTACTTC
TRBJ2-6 TRBV5-1 NA NA CARSLVVGYSGAKVLTF TGCGCCAGGAGCTTGGTGGTGGGATACTCTGGGGCCAAAGTCCTGACTTTC
TRBJ2-3 TRBV12-5 NA NA CASGLRHGVTDTQYF TGTGCTAGTGGTTTGCGACATGGGGTTACAGATACGCAGTATTTT
TRBJ2-1 TRBV11-3 TRBD2 NA CDSSLDLLAGVGNDQFF TGTGACAGCAGCTTAGATCTACTAGCGGGAGTAGGTAATGACCAGTTCTTC
TRBJ1-1 TRBV11-3 NA NA CDSSSHGRQSEAFF TGTGATAGCAGCTCGCACGGACGGCAGTCTGAAGCTTTCTTT
TRBJ2-5 TRBV6-5 TRBD2 NA CASSDSGTAGARYF TGTGCCAGCAGTGATAGCGGGACCGCGGGGGCCCGATACTTC
TRBJ2-1 TRBV11-2 NA NA CDSSLEVGLVEQFF TGTGACAGCAGCTTAGAGGTAGGGTTGGTTGAGCAGTTCTTC
TRBJ2-1 TRBV6-1 NA NA CASGVQGQSEHFF TGTGCCAGCGGGGTACAGGGTCAGTCAGAGCACTTCTTC
TRBJ1-3 TRBV12-3/TRBV12-4 NA NA CASTHVVGNTIYF TGTGCCAGTACCCATGTCGTTGGAAACACCATATATTTT